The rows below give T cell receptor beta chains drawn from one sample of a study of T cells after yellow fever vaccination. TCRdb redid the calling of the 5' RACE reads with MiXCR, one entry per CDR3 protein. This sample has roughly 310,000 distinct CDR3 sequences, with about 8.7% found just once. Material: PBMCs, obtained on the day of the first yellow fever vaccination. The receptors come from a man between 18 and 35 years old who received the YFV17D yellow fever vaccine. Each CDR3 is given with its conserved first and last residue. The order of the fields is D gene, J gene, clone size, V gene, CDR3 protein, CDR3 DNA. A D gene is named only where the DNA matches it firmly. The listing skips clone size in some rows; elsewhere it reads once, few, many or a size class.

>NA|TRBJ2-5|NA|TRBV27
CASSDFPGPQQETQYF
TGTGCCAGCAGTGATTTCCCGGGACCGCAGCAAGAGACCCAGTACTTC
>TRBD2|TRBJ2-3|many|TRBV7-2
CASSPPGGGTDTQYF
TGTGCCAGCAGCCCCCCGGGGGGAGGCACAGATACGCAGTATTTT
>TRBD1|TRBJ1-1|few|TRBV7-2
CASGRDRGWTEAFF
TGTGCCAGCGGAAGAGACAGGGGGTGGACTGAAGCTTTCTTT
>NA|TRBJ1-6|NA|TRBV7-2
CASGDLYLPLHF
TGTGCCAGCGGCGACCTTTATCTCCCCCTCCACTTT
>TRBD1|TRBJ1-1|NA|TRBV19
CASSSGTGFTEAFF
TGTGCCAGCAGTTCCGGGACAGGGTTTACTGAAGCTTTCTTT
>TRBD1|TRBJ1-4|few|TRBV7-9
CASSALITGVANEKLFF
TGTGCCAGCAGCGCCCTTATTACAGGGGTGGCTAATGAAAAACTGTTTTTT
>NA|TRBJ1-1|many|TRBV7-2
CASSPQGRRTEAFF
TGTGCCAGCAGCCCACAGGGTAGGAGGACTGAAGCTTTCTTT
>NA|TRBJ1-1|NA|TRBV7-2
CASSLFSGRAFF
TGTGCCAGCAGCTTATTTTCGGGTAGGGCTTTCTTT
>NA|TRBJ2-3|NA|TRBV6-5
CASSSLASTDTQYF
TGTGCCAGCAGTTCCTTAGCGTCCACAGATACGCAGTATTTT
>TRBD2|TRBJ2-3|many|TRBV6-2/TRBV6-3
CASRRGLLTDTQYF
TGTGCCAGCAGACGGGGACTACTCACAGATACGCAGTATTTT
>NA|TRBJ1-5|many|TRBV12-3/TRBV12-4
CASRDTGNQPQHF
TGTGCCAGCAGAGACACAGGGAATCAGCCCCAGCATTTT
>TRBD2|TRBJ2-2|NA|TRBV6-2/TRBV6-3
CASILAGKFRTGELFF
TGTGCCAGCATACTAGCGGGGAAATTTAGAACCGGGGAGCTGTTTTTT
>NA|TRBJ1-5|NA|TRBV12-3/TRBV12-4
CASSLTVRNQPQHF
TGTGCCAGCAGTTTGACAGTGAGGAATCAGCCCCAGCATTTT
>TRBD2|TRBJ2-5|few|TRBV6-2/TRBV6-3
CASSSGLAPQTQYF
TGTGCCAGCAGTTCCGGACTAGCCCCCCAGACCCAGTACTTC
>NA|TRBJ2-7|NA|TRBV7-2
CASSLFPWEYEQYF
TGTGCCAGCAGCTTATTTCCTTGGGAATACGAGCAGTACTTC
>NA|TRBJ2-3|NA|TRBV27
CASSSDFLPRIDTQYF
TGTGCCAGCAGTTCGGACTTTCTCCCCCGAATAGATACGCAGTATTTT
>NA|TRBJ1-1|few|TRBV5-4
CASSPLASNEAFF
TGTGCCAGCAGCCCTCTGGCCTCCAATGAAGCTTTCTTT
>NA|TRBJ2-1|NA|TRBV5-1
CASSVGGSSSYNEQFF
TGCGCCAGCAGCGTGGGGGGTAGTAGCTCCTACAATGAGCAGTTCTTC
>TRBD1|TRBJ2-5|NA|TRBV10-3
CAISGIQGGETQYF
TGTGCCATCAGTGGCATACAGGGGGGAGAGACCCAGTACTTC
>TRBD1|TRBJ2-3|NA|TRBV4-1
CASSSSRTGSSTDTQYF
TGCGCCAGCAGCTCCAGTAGGACAGGGTCTAGCACAGATACGCAGTATTTT
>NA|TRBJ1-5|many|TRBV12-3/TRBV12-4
CASSPGPNQPQHF
TGTGCCAGCAGCCCTGGACCCAATCAGCCCCAGCATTTT
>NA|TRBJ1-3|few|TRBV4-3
CASSQDIKVSGNTIYF
TGCGCCAGCAGCCAAGATATAAAGGTCTCTGGAAACACCATATATTTT
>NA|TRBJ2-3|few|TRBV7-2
CASRRTGSGTDTQYF
TGTGCCAGCAGGCGGACCGGTTCTGGCACAGATACGCAGTATTTT
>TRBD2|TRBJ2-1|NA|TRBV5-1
CASSLGYTSGRTYNEQFF
TGCGCCAGCAGCTTGGGCTATACTAGCGGGAGGACCTACAATGAGCAGTTCTTC
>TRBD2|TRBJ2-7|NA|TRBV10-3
CAIRATSGDYEQYF
TGTGCCATCAGGGCCACTAGCGGGGATTACGAGCAGTACTTC
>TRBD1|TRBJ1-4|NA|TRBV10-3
CAIRDTGVAEKLFF
TGTGCCATCAGAGATACAGGGGTAGCCGAAAAACTGTTTTTT
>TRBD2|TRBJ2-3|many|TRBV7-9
CASSQGLASDTQYF
TGTGCCAGCAGCCAGGGACTAGCATCGGATACGCAGTATTTT
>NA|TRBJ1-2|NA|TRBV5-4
CASSLGGRTENYGYTF
TGTGCCAGCAGCTTGGGCGGTAGGACAGAGAACTATGGCTACACCTTC
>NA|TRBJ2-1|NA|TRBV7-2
CASSPRTGGEQFF
TGTGCCAGCAGCCCCCGCACGGGGGGCGAGCAGTTCTTC
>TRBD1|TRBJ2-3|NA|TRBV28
CASSFSGGTGVIDTQYF
TGTGCCAGCAGTTTTAGTGGCGGGACAGGGGTAATAGATACGCAGTATTTT
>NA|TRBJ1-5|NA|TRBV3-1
CASSQDLKGNQPQHF
TGTGCCAGCAGCCAAGATTTGAAGGGCAATCAGCCCCAGCATTTT
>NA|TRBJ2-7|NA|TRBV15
CATSRDKAGREYF
TGTGCCACCAGCAGAGATAAGGCTGGACGGGAGTACTTC
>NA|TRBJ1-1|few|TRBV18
CASSQSRGRDTEAFF
TGTGCCAGCTCACAGTCCCGCGGCAGGGACACTGAAGCTTTCTTT
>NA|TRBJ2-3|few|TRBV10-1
CASSESGTEGANTQYF
TGCGCCAGCAGTGAGTCCGGGACGGAGGGGGCAAATACGCAGTATTTT
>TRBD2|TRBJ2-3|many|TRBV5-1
CASSLARAGSTDTQYF
TGCGCCAGCAGCTTGGCTAGAGCGGGGTCCACAGATACGCAGTATTTT
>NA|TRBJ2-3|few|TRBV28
CASTPGGGSTDTQYF
TGTGCCAGCACCCCGGGGGGCGGATCCACAGATACGCAGTATTTT
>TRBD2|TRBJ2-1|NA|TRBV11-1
CASRRLGGVEHEQFF
TGTGCCAGCAGGCGACTGGGGGGGGTTGAGCATGAGCAGTTCTTC
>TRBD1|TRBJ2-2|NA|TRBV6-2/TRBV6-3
CASSLQGNVGAGELFF
TGTGCCAGCAGTTTACAGGGGAATGTGGGCGCCGGGGAGCTGTTTTTT
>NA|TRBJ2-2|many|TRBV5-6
CASSFRQGRNTGELFF
TGTGCCAGCAGCTTCCGTCAGGGGAGAAACACCGGGGAGCTGTTTTTT
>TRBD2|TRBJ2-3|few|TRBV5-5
CASSLQTSRDTQYF
TGTGCCAGCAGCCTACAGACTAGCAGGGATACGCAGTATTTT
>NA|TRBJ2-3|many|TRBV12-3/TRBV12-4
CAIHNPARLSTDTQYF
TGTGCCATCCACAACCCGGCCCGATTAAGCACAGATACGCAGTATTTT